The next 30 T cell receptor beta chains were all read from a single sample in a study of shared clonotypes between healthy human individuals. Generated by immunoSEQ multiplex PCR, the TCRdb table keeps only in-frame clones and is missing some. The table includes millions of clones, about 92% detected once. Sequencing input: naive CD4+ T cells sorted from blood. Subset reported: CD45RA+ positively selected. All receptors come from a man in his late teens or twenties in good health.

The genes are TRBV13 and TRBJ2-4, with 8 bases lining up with TRBD1. Trimming removed 1 base from V and 0 bases from J; junction bases left unmatched: 5. Germline CDR1 is PRHDT and CDR2 is FYEKMQ (reference sequence). This CDR3 has 17 residues. In DNA form, the CDR3 reads TGTGCCAGCAGCTTAGTCGGACAGGGCTTAGCCAAAAACATTCAGTACTTC. Its translation is CASSLVGQGLAKNIQYF.

A remark on this clone: Since the CDR3 does not end with the conserved phenylalanine or tryptophan, this likely comes from a read error. Because the CDR3's place on the DNA is in doubt, the DNA is left out and the CDR3 is given as listed by TCRdb. The genes are TRBV4-3 and TRBJ2-7. CDR1 LGHNA and CDR2 YSLEER come from the germline V gene. The CDR3 totals 8 residues, both ends included. The CDR3: CASSQAGA.

V gene TRBV7-2 combines with J gene TRBJ2-4; TRBD2 agrees at 7 bases. Germline V CDR1 and CDR2: SGHTA, FQGNSA. With V trimmed by 1 base and J by 3 bases, 3 bases remained unmatched. This CDR3 region has 15 residues. Here the CDR3 DNA reads TGTGCCAGCAGCTTAGGCGGGGGAGGCAAAAACATTCAGTACTTC. Its translation is CASSLGGGGKNIQYF.

This chain connects TRBV6-4 to TRBJ2-2; the D is unclear. The germline V gene encodes CDR1 MRHNA and CDR2 SNTAGT. V was shortened by 8 bases and J by 3 bases, with 7 bases between the two germline ends. The CDR3 spans 12 residues. CDR3 nucleotides: TGTGCCAGCGCACCCGACACCGGGGAGCTGTTTTTT. It yields the protein CASAPDTGELFF.

The sample holds one count of this clone. One end of the junction fails to match germline, which may point to a read error. This rearrangement joins TRBV19 to TRBJ1-2; no reliable D call. The CDR3 sequence is 11 residues long. Germline CDR1 and CDR2: LNHDA and SQIVND (reference sequence). CDR3 residues: CASSISDRQHF. DNA of the CDR3: TGTGCCAGTAGTATCTCGGACCGCCAACACTTC.

The V call is TRBV19, the J call TRBJ1-2; D possibly corresponds to TRBD1 (5 bases). This CDR3 has 13 residues. Germline V gene lookup returns CDR1 LNHDA and CDR2 SQIVND (reference sequence). V lost 3 bases, J lost 4 bases, and 9 bases lay in between. The CDR3 coding sequence is TGTGCCAGTAGTATGACAACAGGCTATGGCTACACCTTC. Translated, it gives CASSMTTGYGYTF.

V gene TRBV4-1 combines with J gene TRBJ1-3, with D perhaps matching TRBD1 (5 bases). CDR1 is MGHRA, CDR2 YSYEKL, per germline. This CDR3 region has 15 residues. Trimming cost V 1 base and J 3 bases, with 10 bases left between them. CDR3 sequence reads: CASSQGPTVGNTIYF. The CDR3 DNA follows: TGCGCCAGCAGCCAAGGACCGACAGTTGGAAACACCATATATTTT.

For this clone: The same CDR3 can be traced to other DNA sequences in this sample. The chain combines TRBV28 with TRBJ1-5; D gene uncertain. Germline-derived CDR1 and CDR2 are MDHEN and SYDVKM. The CDR3 is 12 amino acids. The germline V and J ends were trimmed by 4 bases and 1 base, with 2 bases remaining between them. The CDR3 nucleotides are TGTGCCAGCAGTTGGAGCAATCAGCCCCAGCATTTT. Its protein product is CASSWSNQPQHF.

The J gene is TRBJ2-1, the V gene TRBV6-5; 14 bases are shared with TRBD2. Germline CDR1 and CDR2: MNHEY and SVGAGI. This CDR3 is 15 amino acids long. After removal of 5 bases from V and 7 bases from J, the junction contained 4 bases not matched to a gene. The CDR3 sequence: CASSQGTSGRNEQFF. The DNA of the CDR3 is TGTGCCAGCAGTCAGGGGACTAGCGGGAGAAATGAGCAGTTCTTC.

The chain joins TRBV6-1 to TRBJ1-5; TRBD1 aligns across 8 bases. Germline lookup yields CDR1 MNHNS and CDR2 SASEGT. J was trimmed by 5 bases and V by 7 bases; bases with no gene match: 7. CDR3 size: 14 residues. The CDR3 here is CASIVQGAHQPQHF. Here the CDR3 DNA reads TGTGCCAGCATCGTTCAGGGGGCCCATCAGCCCCAGCATTTT.

This clone was seen just once. Other DNA variants within this sample encode the same CDR3. V gene TRBV5-1 combines with J gene TRBJ2-3; D is unclear. The germline gives CDR1 SGHRS, CDR2 YFSETQ. The CDR3 is made up of 12 amino acids. Trimming took 0 bases from V and 6 from J, leaving 5 bases between them. CDR3 sequence: CASSLETDTQYF. Here the CDR3 DNA reads TGCGCCAGCAGCTTGGAAACGGATACGCAGTATTTT.

V usage is TRBV5-1 and J usage is TRBJ1-6; 8 nucleotides align to TRBD1. V lost 0 bases to trimming and J lost 5 bases; unmatched junction nucleotides: 4. Germline V gives CDR1 SGHRS, CDR2 YFSETQ. The CDR3 totals 16 residues. CDR3 bases: TGCGCCAGCAGCTTGGGACAGGGGCGAAATAATTCACCCCTCCACTTT. This sequence encodes CASSLGQGRNNSPLHF.

CDR3 nucleotide sequence: TGCGCCAGCACCACGGACCCCAGACTTAACACTGAAGCTTTCTTT. Its translation: CASTTDPRLNTEAFF. This chain joins TRBV5-1 and TRBJ1-1, with unresolved D. Germline V lookup: CDR1 SGHRS, CDR2 YFSETQ. There are 15 residues in the CDR3. V shed 6 bases and J shed 2 bases, with 17 bases lying between them.

The chain is built from TRBV5-1 and TRBJ2-7; 8 bases fit TRBD1. This CDR3 spans 14 amino acids. Germline-derived CDR1 and CDR2 are SGHRS and YFSETQ. Losses at the gene ends were 0 bases for V and 7 bases for J; bases not matched to a gene: 6. CDR3 residues: CASSLGPGGEEQYF. The CDR3 DNA reads TGCGCCAGCAGCTTGGGGCCAGGGGGCGAGGAGCAGTACTTC.

The table lists this clone with a count of one. The chain uses TRBV19 and TRBJ1-6; TRBD1 matches at 8 bases. The CDR3 loop spans 16 amino acids. With V trimmed by 7 bases and J by 6 bases, 11 bases remained unmatched. The germline CDR1 and CDR2 sequences are LNHDA and SQIVND (reference sequence). Here the CDR3 reads CASTPLTGQGNSPLHF. DNA of the CDR3: TGTGCCAGTACCCCCCTCACCGGACAGGGTAATTCACCCCTCCACTTT.

V is TRBV2 and J is TRBJ1-5; weak D call: TRBD1 (5 bases). V lost 6 bases and J lost 3, with 9 bases in between. CDR1 SNHLY and CDR2 FYNNEI come from the germline V gene. CDR3 length equals 13 residues. The CDR3 sequence is CASRVGLNQPQHF. The DNA of the CDR3 is TGTGCCAGCAGGGTGGGGCTCAATCAGCCCCAGCATTTT.

J is TRBJ1-2 and V is TRBV5-1, with 9 bases lining up with TRBD1. Per germline, CDR1 SGHRS and CDR2 YFSETQ. V shed 4 bases and J 2 bases; nucleotides not matched to a gene: 6. CDR3 length equals 15 residues. The CDR3 spells CASSGTGGANYGYTF. CDR3 nucleotides: TGCGCCAGCAGCGGAACAGGGGGCGCAAACTATGGCTACACCTTC.

The chain is built from TRBV7-3 and TRBJ2-2; D unclear. V was cut by 1 base and J by 2 bases, with 11 bases left in between. This CDR3 is built from 16 residues. CDR1 and CDR2 from the germline V gene are SGHTA and FQGTGA. DNA of the CDR3: TGTGCCAGCAGCTTAAATGGGCCAACCAACACCGGGGAGCTGTTTTTT. This codes for CASSLNGPTNTGELFF.

The rearrangement uses TRBV2 and TRBJ1-2; D remains unclear. There are 16 residues in the CDR3. Trimming removed 8 bases at V and 6 bases at J, with 25 bases between. Per germline, CDR1 SNHLY and CDR2 FYNNEI. The CDR3 reads CASAFLGPSALHGYTF. The DNA of the CDR3 is TGTGCCAGCGCATTTTTAGGACCCTCTGCCTTACATGGCTACACCTTC.

The CDR3 loop reads CAWSGTLQETQYF. The DNA for the CDR3 is TGTGCCTGGAGCGGGACCCTTCAAGAGACCCAGTACTTC. The genes are TRBV30 and TRBJ2-5; perhaps D is TRBD1 or TRBD2 (5 bases each). The germline gives CDR1 GTSNPN, CDR2 SVGIG (reference sequence). V was shortened by 3 bases and J by 2 bases, with 10 bases between the two germline ends. CDR3 length equals 13 residues.

J is TRBJ1-1 and V is TRBV6-1; 7 bases line up with TRBD1. CDR1 and CDR2 from the germline V gene are MNHNS and SASEGT. The CDR3 spans 15 residues. V lost 3 bases to trimming and J lost 11 bases; unmatched junction nucleotides: 15. The CDR3 sequence: CASSDPGQNSLWAFF. For the CDR3, the DNA is TGTGCCAGCAGTGACCCGGGACAGAATTCTTTATGGGCTTTCTTT.

Details on this clone: The identical CDR3 is also encoded by other nucleotide sequences in the sample. V usage is TRBV6-5 and J usage is TRBJ1-3, with D possibly being TRBD1 (5 bases). The V end was cut by 0 bases, the J end by 1 base, with 7 bases between. The CDR3 consists of 15 residues. Germline lookup yields CDR1 MNHEY and CDR2 SVGAGI. This chain's CDR3 is CASSYSSGSGNTIYF. For the CDR3, the DNA is TGTGCCAGCAGTTACTCATCAGGGTCTGGAAACACCATATATTTT.

The rearrangement uses TRBV7-2 and TRBJ1-4; D call uncertain. Germline V CDR1 and CDR2: SGHTA, FQGNSA. CDR3 length: 15 residues. Trimming cost V 5 bases and J 8 bases, with 18 bases left between them. The CDR3 bases are TGTGCCAGCAGCACCAAGTCGGGGTTGCGAGAAAAACTGTTTTTT. It encodes CASSTKSGLREKLFF.

This rearrangement joins TRBV19 to TRBJ1-4; D unresolved. This CDR3 is built from 12 residues. V shed 10 bases and J shed 6 bases, with 12 bases lying between them. Germline CDR1 and CDR2: LNHDA and SQIVND (reference sequence). Written as DNA, the CDR3 is TGTGCCAACCGGGCCCTCGATGAAAAACTGTTTTTT. This translates into CANRALDEKLFF.

This chain joins TRBV30 and TRBJ2-7; 10 bases are shared with TRBD2. V dropped 2 bases and J dropped 6; count of bases not matched to a gene: 7. The CDR3 contains 14 residues. The germline V gene encodes CDR1 GTSNPN and CDR2 SVGIG (reference sequence). This CDR3 is CAWSPGTSETEQYF. The CDR3 nucleotides read TGTGCCTGGAGTCCCGGGACTAGCGAAACCGAGCAGTACTTC.

As concerns this clone: Other DNA sequences in this specimen translate into the identical CDR3. The rearrangement joins TRBV5-1 to TRBJ2-3, with D uncertain. V lost 0 bases and J lost 0, with 5 bases in between. Germline loops: CDR1 SGHRS, CDR2 YFSETQ. CDR3 size: 14 residues. CDR3 in DNA: TGCGCCAGCAGCTTGGGCAGAAGCACAGATACGCAGTATTTT. This translates into CASSLGRSTDTQYF.

The chain recombines TRBV18 with TRBJ1-5, with 12 bases fitting TRBD1. Unmatched junction bases numbered 6, after V lost 5 bases and J lost 7 bases. Per the germline V gene, CDR1 is KGHSH and CDR2 is LQKENI. This CDR3 is 15 amino acids long. The CDR3 reads CASSAGTGGWQPQHF. Written as DNA, the CDR3 is TGTGCCAGCTCAGCCGGGACAGGGGGCTGGCAGCCCCAGCATTTT.

CDR3: CASSSSGGSADTQYF. The CDR3, as DNA: TGTGCCAGCAGTTCCTCAGGGGGGAGTGCAGATACGCAGTATTTT. The V gene is TRBV6-5, the J gene TRBJ2-3; D might be TRBD1 (7 bases). Germline CDR1 reads MNHEY; CDR2 reads SVGAGI. Trimming shortened V by 4 bases and J by 4 bases, and 15 bases separated the two germline ends. CDR3 length: 15 residues.

The chain uses TRBV5-1 and TRBJ1-1; weak D call: TRBD1 (6 bases). The CDR3 has 15 residues. CDR1 SGHRS and CDR2 YFSETQ come from the germline V gene. V was pared by 4 bases and J by 1 base, with 14 bases between. CDR3 DNA sequence: TGCGCCAGCAGCCCGAAACAGGGAACGAACACTGAAGCTTTCTTT. It codes for CASSPKQGTNTEAFF.

This chain uses TRBV19 with TRBJ2-1, with D possibly being TRBD2 (6 bases). Germline V CDR1 and CDR2: LNHDA, SQIVND (reference sequence). Trimming left V 8 bases short and J 4 bases short, with 21 bases between. This CDR3 spans 16 amino acids. The CDR3 loop is CASARIAAERYNEQFF. CDR3 coding DNA: TGTGCCAGTGCAAGAATAGCGGCGGAAAGATACAATGAGCAGTTCTTC.